Listed here are 12 T cell receptor beta chains from one sample, sequenced in a study of T-cell reconstitution after alpha-beta-depleted transplantation in children. Unique molecular identifiers were used in preparing the TCRbeta library. TCRdb itself ran the PCR reads through MiXCR, one entry per CDR3 protein. The data hold about 900,000 distinct CDR3 sequences, with under 30% observed a single time. This material consisted of PBMCs, mostly from graft donor cells, taken 360 days after TCRalphabeta/CD19-depleted stem cell transplant. These receptors were taken from a boy younger than two who had a stem cell transplant for SCID, so the T cells may come from the graft donor.

This chain joins TRBV4-2 and TRBJ2-7, with 8 bases identical to TRBD1. J gave up 6 bases and V 1 base, and 8 bases lay outside the gene matches. This CDR3 spans 15 amino acids. In germline, CDR1 is LGHNA, CDR2 YNFKEQ. This CDR3 reads CASSQAGQGAGEQYF. CDR3 DNA: TGTGCCAGCAGCCAAGCCGGGCAGGGGGCAGGCGAGCAGTACTTC.

This clonotype was picked up a small number of times. The chain employs TRBV4-3 and TRBJ2-2; 11 positions agree with TRBD2. Germline loops: CDR1 LGHNA, CDR2 YSLEER. Trimming at V came to 1 base and at J to 5 bases, leaving 6 bases not matched to a gene. The CDR3 contains 17 residues. CDR3 in amino acids: CASSQVAGGRRTGELFF. The CDR3 coding sequence is TGCGCCAGCAGCCAAGTAGCGGGGGGGCGGCGGACCGGGGAGCTGTTTTTT.

The chain combines TRBV9 with TRBJ1-1; unclear D gene. The CDR3 has 15 amino acids. V lost 0 bases and J 4 bases, leaving 13 bases between the germline ends. Germline-derived CDR1 and CDR2 are SGDLS and YYNGEE. Written as DNA, the CDR3 is TGTGCCAGCAGCGTAGTAAGAGGGTGCGGCACTGAAGCTTTCTTT. Amino acids: CASSVVRGCGTEAFF.

The chain has TRBV7-2 and TRBJ2-5, with TRBD1 matching 7 bases. Germline V gives CDR1 SGHTA, CDR2 FQGNSA. V gave up 3 bases and J gave up 3 bases; unmatched junction bases: 10. This CDR3 contains 16 residues. In nucleotides, the CDR3 is TGTGCCAGCAGCTTGCCGGCAGGGGGAAAAGAAGAGACCCAGTACTTC. Translating gives CASSLPAGGKEETQYF.

The genes are TRBV28 and TRBJ1-5; D might be TRBD1 (6 bases). Looked up from germline, CDR1 is MDHEN and CDR2 is SYDVKM. This CDR3 has 16 amino acids. V was clipped by 2 bases and J by 10 bases, with 21 bases between them. This chain's CDR3 is CASSLTVQGKGDPQHF. The DNA of the CDR3 is TGTGCCAGCAGTTTAACTGTCCAGGGGAAGGGTGATCCCCAGCATTTT.

This clonotype turned up a few times. The chain employs TRBV11-2 and TRBJ2-7; D is perhaps TRBD2 (6 bases). The CDR3 totals 14 residues. Trimming pared 1 base from V and 7 bases from J, leaving 14 bases between. CDR1 is SGHAT and CDR2 is FQNNGV in the germline V gene. The CDR3 DNA reads TGTGCCAGCAGCTTAGTGGCGGGAACGGGAGAGCAGTACTTC. Protein product: CASSLVAGTGEQYF.

The chain combines TRBV5-1 with TRBJ1-1, with D uncertain. From germline, CDR1 is SGHRS and CDR2 YFSETQ. The CDR3 is 12 residues long. Trimming removed 0 bases at V and 5 bases at J, with 5 bases between. CDR3: CASSLAPTEAFF. The CDR3 DNA reads TGCGCCAGCAGCTTGGCCCCAACTGAAGCTTTCTTT. Supplemented by reference TRBV5-1 and TRBJ1-1, the full variable domain reads KAGVTQTPRYLIKTRGQQVTLSCSPISGHRSVSWYQQTPGQGLQFLFEYFSETQRNKGNFPGRFSGRQFSNSRSEMNVSTLELGDSALYLCASSLAPTEAFFGQGTRLTVV.

The chain uses TRBV29-1 and TRBJ2-2; 8 bases align to TRBD1. CDR1 SQVTM and CDR2 ANQGSEA come from the germline V gene. The CDR3 is 14 residues long. V lost 4 bases and J lost 2; bases outside the gene matches: 3. The CDR3 nucleotides read TGCAGCGTTGCGGACAGGGTCAACACCGGGGAGCTGTTTTTT. It codes for CSVADRVNTGELFF.

This clonotype has a handful of counts. J is TRBJ1-2 and V is TRBV6-1, with D hard to call. Trimming cost V 6 bases and J 6 bases, with 17 bases left between them. Germline V gene data show CDR1 as MNHNS and CDR2 as SASEGT. The CDR3 has 14 amino acids. CDR3 protein: CASSDIRVADGYTF. In DNA, the CDR3 is TGTGCCAGCAGCGACATACGGGTTGCGGATGGCTACACCTTC.

The chain combines TRBV28 with TRBJ2-7; D not resolved. Per germline, CDR1 MDHEN and CDR2 SYDVKM. The V end lost 10 bases, the J end lost 3 bases, and 13 bases lay between the germline ends. This CDR3 contains 12 residues. CDR3 nucleotides: TGTGCCACCAGCGAGGTTAGCTACGAGCAGTACGTC. Protein sequence: CATSEVSYEQYV.

This clonotype was detected ten times or more. This chain uses TRBV7-2 with TRBJ2-1; D not resolved. This CDR3 contains 12 residues. The germline CDR1 and CDR2 sequences are SGHTA and FQGNSA. The germline V and J ends were trimmed by 6 bases and 6 bases, with 9 bases remaining between them. For the CDR3, the DNA is TGTGCCAGCAGTCCTCCCCGCAATGAGCAGTTCTTC. Translation gives CASSPPRNEQFF.

The genes are TRBV7-2 and TRBJ2-3; 12 nucleotides align to TRBD2. Per the germline V gene, CDR1 is SGHTA and CDR2 is FQGNSA. This CDR3 contains 16 residues. Trimming at V came to 3 bases and at J to 4 bases, leaving 5 bases not matched to a gene. CDR3 nucleotide sequence: TGTGCCAGCAGCTTTGCCCTAGCGGGGGGGGCAGATACGCAGTATTTT. As protein: CASSFALAGGADTQYF.